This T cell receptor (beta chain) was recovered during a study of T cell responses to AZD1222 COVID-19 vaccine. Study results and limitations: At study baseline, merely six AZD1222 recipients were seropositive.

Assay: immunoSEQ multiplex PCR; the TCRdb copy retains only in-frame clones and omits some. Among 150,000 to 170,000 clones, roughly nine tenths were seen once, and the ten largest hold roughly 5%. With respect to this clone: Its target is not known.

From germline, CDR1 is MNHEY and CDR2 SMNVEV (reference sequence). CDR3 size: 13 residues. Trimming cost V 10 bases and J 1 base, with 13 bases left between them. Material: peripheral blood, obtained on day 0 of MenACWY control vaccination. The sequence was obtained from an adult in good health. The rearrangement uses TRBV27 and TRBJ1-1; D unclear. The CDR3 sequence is CATRPRWNTEAFF. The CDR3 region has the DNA TGTGCCACCCGCCCACGTTGGAACACTGAAGCTTTCTTT.